This T cell receptor (beta chain) was obtained from a study of OX40 agonist ivuxolimab in advanced cancers. Study at large: Partial responses were observed in three patients, of whom one had hepatocellular carcinoma and two had cutaneous melanoma.

Only in-frame clones appear in the TCRdb table, and some are missing; sequencing was by immunoSEQ multiplex PCR. This repertoire shows about 78,000 clones, around 91% found once; its top ten account for 2.5% to 3%. The CDR3 covers 16 residues. Germline V lookup: CDR1 MDHEN, CDR2 SYDVKM. V lost 4 bases to trimming and J lost 0 bases; unmatched junction nucleotides: 9. Source: CD4+ or CD8+ T cells sorted from blood, taken in a trial of the OX40 agonist ivuxolimab. The genes are TRBV28 and TRBJ2-7; 7 bases fit TRBD1. The sequence derives from an adult with an advanced solid tumor such as melanoma, head and neck, liver or kidney cancer. The CDR3 bases are TGTGCCAGCAGTTCGTACCGGGACAGTGCCTCCTACGAGCAGTACTTC. Its translation: CASSSYRDSASYEQYF.